This TCR beta chain was captured in a study of blood T cell repertoires in COVID-19 (dated by TCRdb to 2018 to 2020). For the study in its entirety: Samples from collaborators originated in the United States, Italy and Spain and spanned both the acute and convalescent phases of COVID-19. The material from the prospective study consisted of cDNA or gDNA derived from T cells, B-cell-depleted T cells, or PBMCs. Subjects who had been exposed to COVID-19, were actively infected with it, or had recovered from it provided the deeply sampled blood TCRbeta repertoires that made up the dataset. The repertoires were made available in a free public database intended to serve as a resource for research on the immune response to SARS-CoV-2. The samples were drawn from two sources: the first 160 participants of the ongoing ImmuneRACE study, and approximately 1,300 subjects contributed by 6 global collaborators. Sample metadata almost always included a de-identified subject ID, COVID-19 status, age in years and sex. HLA class I and class II types, where available, came from metadata supplied by the sample provider rather than from assay-based typing.

Collaborating institutions collected whole blood in K2EDTA tubes following their own protocols. For TCRbeta analysis, collaborator samples were shipped as frozen whole blood, as isolated PBMCs, or as DNA extracted from either sample type. The study at large found these results: Clinical and demographic metadata were provided uncurated, with the amount varying by source and participant.

V is pruned by 7 bases and J by 7 bases, leaving 11 bases of the junction without a gene match. The CDR3 sequence holds 15 residues, the cysteine and phenylalanine included. Here the CDR3 DNA is all that survives: 45 bases in frame from base 1. Looking up the germline V gene (reference sequence) yields CDR1 MNHNY and CDR2 SVGAGI. Worth noting for this clone: Its antigen has not been determined. The sample holds no much larger clone one base away, and base qualities are not on file.

The immunoSEQ Assay, a bias-controlled multiplex PCR, was used to amplify TCRbeta CDR3 regions from genomic DNA. The source study handled its data this way. Nucleated cell counts per sample were estimated from amplification of reference gene primers within the assay. Sequence reads were collapsed and filtered to measure the absolute abundance of every unique TCRbeta CDR3 rearrangement. For each sample, productive Simpson clonality was calculated by taking the square root of Simpson's diversity index across productive rearrangements. TCRdb obtained this table from immuneACCESS and retained in-frame rearrangements with V and J assigned. These tables miss some clones; where compared with another copy, unresolved V genes account for less than half of the shortfall, and the remainder is unexplained. V and J calls and clone size follow that table, whereas D and trimming were derived from the DNA. The sample table records roughly 140,000 clones; approximately 80% of these occur just once. The ten largest clones take up 9.5% to 13% of the sample.

Sequencing input: peripheral blood. This TCR was sampled from a man between 60 and 75 years old with active or convalescent COVID-19. This chain is built from TRBV6-6 and TRBJ1-2, and TRBD1 aligns with 11 junction nucleotides. Here the CDR3 is given as CASTPRTGGLGGYTF. The DNA reads TGTGCCAGCACCCCGAGGACAGGGGGCTTGGGTGGCTACACCTTC.